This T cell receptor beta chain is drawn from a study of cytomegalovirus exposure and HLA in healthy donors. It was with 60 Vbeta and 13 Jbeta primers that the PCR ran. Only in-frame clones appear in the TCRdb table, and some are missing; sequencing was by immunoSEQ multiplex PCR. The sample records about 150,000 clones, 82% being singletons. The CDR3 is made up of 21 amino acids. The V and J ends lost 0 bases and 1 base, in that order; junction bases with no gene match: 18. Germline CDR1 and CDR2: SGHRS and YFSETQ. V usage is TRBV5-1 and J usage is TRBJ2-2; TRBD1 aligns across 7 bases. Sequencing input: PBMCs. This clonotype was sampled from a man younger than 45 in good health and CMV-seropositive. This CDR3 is CASSLVVRGWRMAENTGELFF. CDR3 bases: TGCGCCAGCAGCTTGGTGGTCAGGGGGTGGCGTATGGCTGAGAACACCGGGGAGCTGTTTTTT.